One sample yielded the 28 T cell receptor beta chains listed below, sequenced in a study of blood T cell repertoires in COVID-19. The data were produced by immunoSEQ multiplex PCR, yet TCRdb's version contains in-frame clones alone and is incomplete. There are roughly 230,000 clones in the sample; about 87% occur only once, and 1.7% lies in the top ten. The material sequenced was peripheral blood. These receptor sequences come from a man in his 70s with acute or convalescent COVID-19.

This chain uses TRBV10-3 with TRBJ2-5; TRBD2 matches 11 bases. The germline gives CDR1 ENHRY, CDR2 SYGVKD. This CDR3 comprises 13 residues. J lost 4 bases, V lost 9 bases, and 4 bases had no gene match. The CDR3: CAILAGDGETQYF. CDR3 DNA sequence: TGTGCCATACTAGCGGGAGACGGAGAGACCCAGTACTTC.

The chain joins TRBV19 to TRBJ2-1; possible D gene TRBD1, 6 bases. The CDR3 length is 17 residues. Trimming cost V 5 bases and J 1 base, with 18 bases left between them. Germline V gene lookup returns CDR1 LNHDA and CDR2 SQIVND (reference sequence). The CDR3 sequence: CASSFPRTVLSYNEQFF. In DNA, the CDR3 is TGTGCCAGTAGTTTTCCGAGGACAGTGTTGTCCTACAATGAGCAGTTCTTC.

The sample holds one count of this clone. J is TRBJ2-6 and V is TRBV5-6; tentative D call: TRBD1 (6 bases). The CDR3 contains 19 residues. The V gene lost 0 bases and the J gene lost 2 bases, with 18 bases spanning the gap. Looked up from germline, CDR1 is SGHDT and CDR2 is YYEEEE. In nucleotides, the CDR3 is TGTGCCAGCAGCTTGGTGGCAGGGGAACTAAATACTGGGGCCAACGTCCTGACTTTC. Translated, it gives CASSLVAGELNTGANVLTF.

J is TRBJ1-6 and V is TRBV2, with unresolved D. The length of the CDR3 is 15 residues. CDR1 and CDR2 (germline): SNHLY, FYNNEI. V lost 0 bases to trimming and J lost 5 bases, with 8 bases between them. CDR3 protein: CASSEARPDNSPLHF. The CDR3 nucleotides are TGTGCCAGCAGTGAAGCGAGGCCCGATAATTCACCCCTCCACTTT.

The chain combines TRBV19 with TRBJ1-1, with a weak D call TRBD1 (6 bases). The germline V and J ends were trimmed by 4 bases and 7 bases, with 16 bases remaining between them. This CDR3 comprises 14 residues. The germline V gene encodes CDR1 LNHDA and CDR2 SQIVND (reference sequence). The CDR3 loop reads CASSKRDNIGEAFF. The CDR3 DNA follows: TGTGCCAGTAGTAAACGGGACAACATAGGTGAAGCTTTCTTT.

This chain connects TRBV29-1 to TRBJ1-1, with 11 bases fitting TRBD1. V lost 6 bases to trimming and J lost 0 bases; unmatched junction nucleotides: 6. This CDR3 has 15 residues. Per the germline V gene, CDR1 is SQVTM and CDR2 is ANQGSEA. CDR3 region: CSVRTGGAVNTEAFF. CDR3 DNA sequence: TGCAGCGTCCGGACAGGGGGCGCGGTGAACACTGAAGCTTTCTTT.

The rearrangement links TRBV25-1 to TRBJ2-7; TRBD1 is a possible D gene (5 bases). The CDR3 has 14 amino acids. Germline CDR1 reads MGHDK; CDR2 reads SYGVNS. V shed 2 bases and J shed 6 bases, with 14 bases lying between them. The CDR3 DNA sequence: TGTGCCAGCAGTGAAGGGGCAGGGTCCGGCGAGCAGTACTTC. Amino acid sequence: CASSEGAGSGEQYF.

The J gene is TRBJ1-2, the V gene TRBV19, with 8 bases identical to TRBD1. Per the germline V gene, CDR1 is LNHDA and CDR2 is SQIVND (reference sequence). V shed 6 bases, J shed 4 bases, and the junction held 4 bases outside the gene matches. This CDR3 comprises 13 residues. CDR3 loop: CASRPRGRYGYTF. CDR3 sequence (DNA): TGTGCCAGTAGGCCCAGGGGGCGCTATGGCTACACCTTC.

V usage is TRBV10-1 and J usage is TRBJ1-6, with a weak D call TRBD1 (6 bases). V gave up 1 base and J gave up 9 bases, with 13 bases separating them. Germline lookup yields CDR1 WNHNN and CDR2 SYGVQD (reference sequence). This CDR3 contains 15 residues. In nucleotides, the CDR3 is TGCGCCAGCAGTGAGTTTGAGACAGGTAGTTCACCCCTCCACTTT. Encoded protein: CASSEFETGSSPLHF.

The rearrangement uses TRBV4-1 and TRBJ2-3; TRBD2 agrees at 7 bases. The CDR3 is 18 residues long. Unmatched junction bases numbered 15, after V lost 4 bases and J lost 2 bases. Per the germline V gene, CDR1 is MGHRA and CDR2 is YSYEKL. CDR3 region: CASSPPRWGGRDTDTQYF. CDR3 DNA sequence: TGCGCCAGCAGCCCCCCCCGTTGGGGGGGGAGGGACACAGATACGCAGTATTTT.

The chain combines TRBV28 with TRBJ1-2, with 7 bases identical to TRBD1. V lost 7 bases, J lost 2 bases, and 10 bases stayed unmatched. The germline CDR1 and CDR2 sequences are MDHEN and SYDVKM. The CDR3 contains 15 residues. The CDR3 bases are TGTGCCAGCACCCCCTCCCCACAGGGGAACTATGGCTACACCTTC. Translation: CASTPSPQGNYGYTF.

The chain has TRBV4-1 and TRBJ2-5; 15 nucleotides match TRBD2. Germline-derived CDR1 and CDR2 are MGHRA and YSYEKL. The V and J ends lost 4 bases and 5 bases, in that order; junction bases with no gene match: 2. This CDR3 is built from 15 residues. Here the CDR3 DNA reads TGCGCCAGCAGCCGGGGGACTAGCGGGAGGGAGACCCAGTACTTC. It translates to CASSRGTSGRETQYF.

V usage is TRBV5-1 and J usage is TRBJ2-5; 11 positions match TRBD1. The V gene's germline CDR1 is SGHRS and CDR2 YFSETQ. This CDR3 contains 16 residues. V gave up 0 bases and J gave up 4 bases; unmatched junction bases: 5. Here the CDR3 DNA reads TGCGCCAGCAGCTTGGTAGGACAGGGGGCGTCAGAGACCCAGTACTTC. It is translated as CASSLVGQGASETQYF.

The V and J genes are TRBV2 and TRBJ1-1; weak D call: TRBD1 (5 bases). The CDR3 has 14 residues. Germline values: CDR1 SNHLY, CDR2 FYNNEI. V was pared by 4 bases and J by 1 base, with 10 bases between. The CDR3, as DNA: TGTGCCAGCAGTGGACAGCTCCAGAACACTGAAGCTTTCTTT. The encoded protein is CASSGQLQNTEAFF.

This rearrangement joins TRBV6-5 to TRBJ1-4; D uncertain. The CDR3 has 14 residues. Trimming cost V 6 bases and J 5 bases, with 13 bases left between them. CDR1 and CDR2 (germline): MNHEY, SVGAGI. CDR3: CASRVDSLNEKLFF. CDR3 in DNA: TGTGCCAGCAGGGTTGACTCCTTGAATGAAAAACTGTTTTTT.

The genes are TRBV2 and TRBJ1-2; 8 bases agree with TRBD1. J lost 0 bases, V lost 3 bases, and 6 bases had no gene match. Germline V gene lookup returns CDR1 SNHLY and CDR2 FYNNEI. CDR3 length: 16 residues. The DNA of the CDR3 is TGTGCCAGCAGTGATAGACAGGGGAAAACTAACTATGGCTACACCTTC. Its protein is CASSDRQGKTNYGYTF.

This chain joins TRBV5-1 and TRBJ2-3; TRBD2 is a possible D gene (6 bases). The CDR3 runs to 17 residues. V was trimmed by 1 base and J by 0 bases, leaving 15 bases between them. The V gene's germline CDR1 is SGHRS and CDR2 YFSETQ. The CDR3 reads CASSLPAPGLSTDTQYF. The CDR3 nucleotides read TGCGCCAGCAGCTTGCCCGCACCGGGACTTAGCACAGATACGCAGTATTTT.

This chain uses TRBV28 with TRBJ1-2, with 8 bases identical to TRBD1. J was trimmed by 8 bases and V by 5 bases; bases with no gene match: 4. There are 12 residues in the CDR3. Looked up from germline, CDR1 is MDHEN and CDR2 is SYDVKM. The CDR3 bases are TGTGCCAGCAGTACAGGGGGTAGAGGCTACACCTTC. Amino acid sequence: CASSTGGRGYTF.

The chain carries TRBV19 and TRBJ2-5, with 10 bases lining up with TRBD1. The CDR3 sequence is 17 residues long. The germline V gene encodes CDR1 LNHDA and CDR2 SQIVND (reference sequence). With V trimmed by 4 bases and J by 3 bases, 11 bases remained unmatched. The CDR3 protein is CASSRGQGTGYEETQYF. CDR3 coding DNA: TGTGCCAGTAGTAGGGGACAGGGGACGGGGTACGAAGAGACCCAGTACTTC.

The chain joins TRBV3-1 (or the pseudogene TRBV3-2) to TRBJ2-1; 7 bases line up with TRBD2. Germline V gene lookup returns CDR1 LGHDT and CDR2 YNNKEL (reference sequence). The CDR3 sequence is 15 residues long. J lost 8 bases, V lost 4 bases, and 11 bases had no gene match. The CDR3 loop reads CASSRITSVGDEQFF. Written as DNA, the CDR3 is TGTGCCAGCAGCCGAATCACTAGCGTCGGCGATGAGCAGTTCTTC.

The chain employs TRBV2 and TRBJ2-1, with 10 bases aligning to TRBD1. The V gene end was trimmed by 4 bases and the J gene end by 14 bases; junction bases not matched to a gene: 5. The CDR3 has 12 amino acids. Germline V gives CDR1 SNHLY, CDR2 FYNNEI. CDR3 DNA: TGTGCCAGCAGTGCAGGACAGGGGGGGGAGTTCTTC. Protein sequence: CASSAGQGGEFF.

The chain uses TRBV7-2 and TRBJ1-4, with a weak D call TRBD1 (6 bases). This CDR3 contains 16 residues. In germline, CDR1 is SGHTA, CDR2 FQGNSA. V lost 5 bases and J 0 bases, leaving 13 bases between the germline ends. CDR3 nucleotide sequence: TGTGCCAGCAGCCCCCACAGGGATCCAACTAATGAAAAACTGTTTTTT. It yields the protein CASSPHRDPTNEKLFF.

This rearrangement joins TRBV18 to TRBJ2-3; D not certain. V gave up 6 bases and J gave up 3 bases, with 7 bases separating them. The CDR3 length is 12 residues. Looked up from germline, CDR1 is KGHSH and CDR2 is LQKENI. DNA of the CDR3: TGTGCCAGCTCCCTAAAAACAGATACGCAGTATTTT. This gives the protein CASSLKTDTQYF.

The chain employs TRBV5-1 and TRBJ2-5; the D is unclear. The CDR3 is 14 amino acids. Trimming left V 0 bases short and J 3 bases short, with 9 bases between. Per the germline V gene, CDR1 is SGHRS and CDR2 is YFSETQ. The CDR3: CASSLEASKETQYF. CDR3 DNA sequence: TGCGCCAGCAGCTTGGAAGCGTCCAAAGAGACCCAGTACTTC.

The V and J genes are TRBV19 and TRBJ2-5, with a tentative D call TRBD2 (5 bases). The CDR3 length is 15 residues. The ends were cut back, 3 bases at V and 2 bases at J, with 13 bases in the middle. CDR1 is LNHDA and CDR2 is SQIVND in the germline V gene (reference sequence). Here the CDR3 DNA reads TGTGCCAGTAGTATGGGAGCGGAGTCACAAGAGACCCAGTACTTC. The encoded protein is CASSMGAESQETQYF.

The chain recombines TRBV5-1 with TRBJ2-7, with D maybe TRBD2 (6 bases). V was pared by 1 base and J by 9 bases, with 14 bases between. Looked up from germline, CDR1 is SGHRS and CDR2 is YFSETQ. The CDR3 sequence is 13 residues long. The CDR3 loop is CASSLSSVSRQYF. DNA of the CDR3: TGCGCCAGCAGCTTGTCTAGCGTAAGTAGGCAGTACTTC.

This rearrangement joins TRBV19 to TRBJ2-1; a possible D gene is TRBD1 (7 bases). Germline CDR1 LNHDA, CDR2 SQIVND (reference sequence). V dropped 5 bases and J dropped 4 bases, with 18 bases sitting between them. This CDR3 is built from 16 residues. CDR3: CASSPRLEGAYNEQFF. CDR3 sequence (DNA): TGTGCCAGTAGTCCCCGACTAGAGGGGGCTTACAATGAGCAGTTCTTC. The variable domain in full, with the rest retrieved from reference TRBV19 and TRBJ2-1, is DGGITQSPKYLFRKEGQNVTLSCEQNLNHDAMYWYRQDPGQGLRLIYYSQIVNDFQKGDIAEGYSVSREKKESFPLTVTSAQKNPTAFYLCASSPRLEGAYNEQFFGPGTRLTVL.

This clone was seen a single time. The chain is built from TRBV28 and TRBJ2-7, with TRBD1 identical over 10 bases. The CDR3 totals 16 residues. The germline CDR1 and CDR2 sequences are MDHEN and SYDVKM. V was clipped by 6 bases and J by 0 bases; unmatched bases: 8. DNA for the CDR3: TGTGCCAGCAGGTCTCGCCGGACAGGGGGCTCCTACGAGCAGTACTTC. It codes for CASRSRRTGGSYEQYF.